This TCR beta chain was found in a study of cytomegalovirus exposure and HLA in healthy donors. Overall study context: In a later analysis, it was reported that the 110 or so validation repertoires had been produced on the same platform as the 600 to 850 repertoires belonging to the first cohort.

The donors were members of the 120-subject validation cohort (separate from the approximately 670-subject first cohort). To note about this clone: Antigen specificity is unknown.

Germline lookup yields CDR1 KGHSH and CDR2 LQKENI. The CDR3 loop spans 18 amino acids. V was shortened by 0 bases and J by 5 bases, with 20 bases between the two germline ends. Study observations and caveats: Researchers counted around 180 TCR beta chains as cytomegalovirus-associated. In vitro work confirmed that a few CMV-associated chains recognize CMV antigens.

Clones were read by immunoSEQ multiplex PCR, and TCRdb kept only the in-frame ones, dropping some. The table lists roughly 120,000 clones, around nine tenths of them singletons. This receptor was obtained from a woman in her 30s in good health and CMV-seropositive. This rearrangement joins TRBV18 to TRBJ2-1, with a weak D call TRBD1 (6 bases). Source material: PBMCs. The DNA of the CDR3 is TGTGCCAGCTCACCACCTCCGGGACCCCGAGGGGACAACAATGAGCAGTTCTTC. As protein: CASSPPPGPRGDNNEQFF.